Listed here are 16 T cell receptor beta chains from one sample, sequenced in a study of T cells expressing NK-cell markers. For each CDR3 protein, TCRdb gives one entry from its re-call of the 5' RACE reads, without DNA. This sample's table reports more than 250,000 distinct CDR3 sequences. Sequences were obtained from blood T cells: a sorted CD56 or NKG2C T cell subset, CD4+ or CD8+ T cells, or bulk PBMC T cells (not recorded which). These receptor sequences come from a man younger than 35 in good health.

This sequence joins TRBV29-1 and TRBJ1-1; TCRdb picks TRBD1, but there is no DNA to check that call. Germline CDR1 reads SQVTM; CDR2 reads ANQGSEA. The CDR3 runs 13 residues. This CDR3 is CSVEGGKNTEAFF.

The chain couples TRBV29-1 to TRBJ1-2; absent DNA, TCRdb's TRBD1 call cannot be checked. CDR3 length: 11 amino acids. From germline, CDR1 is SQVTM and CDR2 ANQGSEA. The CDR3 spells CSVEVGAGYTF. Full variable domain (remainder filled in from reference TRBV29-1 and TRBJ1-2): SAVISQKPSRDICQRGTSLTIQCQVDSQVTMMFWYRQQPGQSLTLIATANQGSEATYESGFVIDKFPISRPNLTFSTLTVSNMSPEDSSIYLCSVEVGAGYTFGSGTRLTVV.

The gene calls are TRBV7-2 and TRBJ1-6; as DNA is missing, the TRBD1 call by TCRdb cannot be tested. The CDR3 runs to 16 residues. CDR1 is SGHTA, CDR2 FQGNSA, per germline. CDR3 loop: CASSLARGTGSSPLHF.

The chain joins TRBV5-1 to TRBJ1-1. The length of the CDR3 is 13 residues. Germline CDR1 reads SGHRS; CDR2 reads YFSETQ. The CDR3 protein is CASSLALSTEAFF.

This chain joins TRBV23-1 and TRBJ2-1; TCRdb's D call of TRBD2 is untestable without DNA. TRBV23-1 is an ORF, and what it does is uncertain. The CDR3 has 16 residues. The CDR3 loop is CASKPQTRTTYNEQFF.

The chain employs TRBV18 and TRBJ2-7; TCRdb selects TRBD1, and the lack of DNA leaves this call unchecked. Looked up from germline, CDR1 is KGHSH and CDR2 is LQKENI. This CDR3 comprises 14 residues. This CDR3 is CASSPTGPSYEQYF.

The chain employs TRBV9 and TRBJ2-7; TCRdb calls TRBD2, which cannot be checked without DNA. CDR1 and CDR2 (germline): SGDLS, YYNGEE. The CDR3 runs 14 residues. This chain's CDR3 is CASSPERAWDEQYF. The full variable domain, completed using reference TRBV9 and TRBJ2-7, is DSGVTQTPKHLITATGQRVTLRCSPRSGDLSVYWYQQSLDQGLQFLIQYYNGEERAKGNILERFSAQQFPDLHSELNLSSLELGDSALYFCASSPERAWDEQYFGPGTRLTVT.

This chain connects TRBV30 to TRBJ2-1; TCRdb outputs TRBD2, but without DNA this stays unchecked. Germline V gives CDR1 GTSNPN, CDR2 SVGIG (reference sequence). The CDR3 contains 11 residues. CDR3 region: CAWNNRDLEFF.

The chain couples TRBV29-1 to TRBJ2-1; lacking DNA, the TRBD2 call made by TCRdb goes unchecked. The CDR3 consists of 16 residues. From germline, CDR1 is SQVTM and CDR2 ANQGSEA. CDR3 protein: CSVGLPSGRYYNEQFF.

CDR3 sequence: CASSLAGDRTDTQYF. The chain couples TRBV5-1 to TRBJ2-3. From germline, CDR1 is SGHRS and CDR2 YFSETQ. The CDR3 length is 15 residues.

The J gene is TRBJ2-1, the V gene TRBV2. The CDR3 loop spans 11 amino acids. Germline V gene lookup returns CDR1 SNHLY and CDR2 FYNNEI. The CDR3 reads CASSENYEQFF.

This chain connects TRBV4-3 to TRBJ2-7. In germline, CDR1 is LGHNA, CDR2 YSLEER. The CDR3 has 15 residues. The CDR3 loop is CASSQDRREPYEQYF.

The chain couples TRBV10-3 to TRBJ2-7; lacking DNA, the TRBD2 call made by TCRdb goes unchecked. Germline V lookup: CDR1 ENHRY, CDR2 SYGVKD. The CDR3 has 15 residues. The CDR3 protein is CAISESGTSGYEQYF.

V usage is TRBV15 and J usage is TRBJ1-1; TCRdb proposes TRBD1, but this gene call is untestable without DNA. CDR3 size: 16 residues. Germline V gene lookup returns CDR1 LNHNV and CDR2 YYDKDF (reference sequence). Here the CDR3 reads CATSRALDSTNTEAFF.

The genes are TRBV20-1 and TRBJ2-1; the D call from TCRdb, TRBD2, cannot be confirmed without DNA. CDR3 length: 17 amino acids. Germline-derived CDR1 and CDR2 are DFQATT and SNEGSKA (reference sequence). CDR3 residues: CSASPGLAGGGYNEQFF.

The CDR3 reads CASSLVGSGTIKETQYF. The J gene is TRBJ2-5, the V gene TRBV12-3 or TRBV12-4; TCRdb's D gene call, TRBD2, goes unchecked for lack of DNA. The CDR3 is 17 amino acids.